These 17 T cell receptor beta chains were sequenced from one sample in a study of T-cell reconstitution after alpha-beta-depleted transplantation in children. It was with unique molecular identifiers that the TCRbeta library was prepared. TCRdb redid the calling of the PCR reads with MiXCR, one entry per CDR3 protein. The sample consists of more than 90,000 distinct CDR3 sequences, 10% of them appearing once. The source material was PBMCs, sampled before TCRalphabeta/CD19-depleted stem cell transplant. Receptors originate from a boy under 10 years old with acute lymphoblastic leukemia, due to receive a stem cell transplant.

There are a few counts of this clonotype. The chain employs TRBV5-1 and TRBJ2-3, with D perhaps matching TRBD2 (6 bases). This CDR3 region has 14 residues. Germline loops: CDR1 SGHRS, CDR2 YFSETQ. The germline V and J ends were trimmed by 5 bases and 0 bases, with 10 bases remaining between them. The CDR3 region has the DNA TGCGCCAGCAGTGAGGGGACTAGCACAGATACGCAGTATTTT. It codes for CASSEGTSTDTQYF.

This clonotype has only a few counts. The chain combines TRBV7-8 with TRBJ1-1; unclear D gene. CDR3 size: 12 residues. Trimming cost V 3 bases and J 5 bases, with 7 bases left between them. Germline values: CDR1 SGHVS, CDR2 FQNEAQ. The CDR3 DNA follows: TGTGCCAGCAGCTTTGGGAGTACTGAAGCTTTCTTT. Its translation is CASSFGSTEAFF. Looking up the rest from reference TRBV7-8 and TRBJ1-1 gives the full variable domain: GAGVSQSPRYKVAKRGQDVALRCDPISGHVSLFWYQQALGQGPEFLTYFQNEAQLDKSGLPSDRFFAERPEGSVSTLKIQRTQQEDSAVYLCASSFGSTEAFFGQGTRLTVV.

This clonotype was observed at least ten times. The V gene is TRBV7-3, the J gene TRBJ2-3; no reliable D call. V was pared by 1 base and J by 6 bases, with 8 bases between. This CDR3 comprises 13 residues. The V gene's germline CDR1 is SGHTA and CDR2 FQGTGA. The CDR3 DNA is TGTGCCAGCAGCTTAAGGAGAGGCGATACGCAGTATTTT. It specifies CASSLRRGDTQYF.

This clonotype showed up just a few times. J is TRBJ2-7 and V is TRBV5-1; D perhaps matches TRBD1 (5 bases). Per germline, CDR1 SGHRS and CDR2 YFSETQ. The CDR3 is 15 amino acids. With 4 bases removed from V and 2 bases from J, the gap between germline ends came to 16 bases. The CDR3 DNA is TGCGCCAGCAGCCCGGCCGTCCAGGGCCCCTACGAGCAGTACTTC. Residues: CASSPAVQGPYEQYF.

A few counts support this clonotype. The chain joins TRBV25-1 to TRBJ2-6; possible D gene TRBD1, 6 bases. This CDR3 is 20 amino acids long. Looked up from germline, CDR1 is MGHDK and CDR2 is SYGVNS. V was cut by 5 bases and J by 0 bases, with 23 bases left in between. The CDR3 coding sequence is TGTGCCAGCAGTTCTCGGAGGTTACAGGGCCACCCCTCTGGGGCCAACGTCCTGACTTTC. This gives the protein CASSSRRLQGHPSGANVLTF. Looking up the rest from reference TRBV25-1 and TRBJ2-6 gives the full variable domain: EADIYQTPRYLVIGTGKKITLECSQTMGHDKMYWYQQDPGMELHLIHYSYGVNSTEKGDLSSESTVSRIRTEHFPLTLESARPSHTSQYLCASSSRRLQGHPSGANVLTFGAGSRLTVL.

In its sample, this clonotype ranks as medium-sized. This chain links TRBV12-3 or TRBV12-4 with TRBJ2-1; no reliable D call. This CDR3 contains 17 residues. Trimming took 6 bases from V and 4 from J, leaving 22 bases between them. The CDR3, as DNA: TGTGCCAGCAGCCTATTCCCCCTCTATTCGCGGTACAATGAGCAGTTCTTC. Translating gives CASSLFPLYSRYNEQFF.

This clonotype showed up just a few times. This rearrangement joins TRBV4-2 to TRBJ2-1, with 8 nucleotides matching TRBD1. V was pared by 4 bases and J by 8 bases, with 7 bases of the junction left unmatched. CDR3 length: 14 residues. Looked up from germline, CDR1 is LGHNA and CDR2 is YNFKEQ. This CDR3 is CASSLTGGLYEQFF. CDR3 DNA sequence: TGTGCCAGCAGCCTTACAGGGGGTTTATATGAGCAGTTCTTC.

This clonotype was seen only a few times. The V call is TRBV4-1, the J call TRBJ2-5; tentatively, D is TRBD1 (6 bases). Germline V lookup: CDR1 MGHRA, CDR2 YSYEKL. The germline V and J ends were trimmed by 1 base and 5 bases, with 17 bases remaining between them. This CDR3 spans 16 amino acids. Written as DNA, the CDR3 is TGCGCCAGCAGCCAAGCAACAGGGACGGGCGATGAGACCCAGTACTTC. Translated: CASSQATGTGDETQYF.

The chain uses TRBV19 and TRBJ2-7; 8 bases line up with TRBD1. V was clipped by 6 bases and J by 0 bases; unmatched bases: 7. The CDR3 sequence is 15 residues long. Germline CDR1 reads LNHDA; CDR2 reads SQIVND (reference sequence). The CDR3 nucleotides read TGTGCCAGTAGCCGCGGACAGGGAAGCTCCTACGAGCAGTACTTC. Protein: CASSRGQGSSYEQYF.

The CDR3 nucleotides read TGCGCCAGCAGCCAAGATGAGAGCGGGAGCGATGAGCAGTTCTTC. It codes for CASSQDESGSDEQFF. The chain is built from TRBV4-1 and TRBJ2-1, with TRBD2 identical over 8 bases. V was clipped by 0 bases and J by 8 bases; unmatched bases: 6. The CDR3 spans 15 residues. Germline CDR1 MGHRA, CDR2 YSYEKL.

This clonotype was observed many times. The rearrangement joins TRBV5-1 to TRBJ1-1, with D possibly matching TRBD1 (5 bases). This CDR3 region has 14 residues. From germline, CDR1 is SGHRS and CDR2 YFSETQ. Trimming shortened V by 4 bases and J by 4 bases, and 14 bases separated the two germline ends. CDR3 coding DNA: TGCGCCAGCAGCCCTTGGGGGAGAGGCACTGAAGCTTTCTTT. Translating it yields CASSPWGRGTEAFF.

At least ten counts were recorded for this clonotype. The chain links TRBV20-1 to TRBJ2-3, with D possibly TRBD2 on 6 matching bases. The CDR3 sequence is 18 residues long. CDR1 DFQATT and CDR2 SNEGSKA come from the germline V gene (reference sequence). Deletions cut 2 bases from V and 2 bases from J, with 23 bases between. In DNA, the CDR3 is TGCAGTGCTAGACCCCTGAGGGTACTAGCCCCAAACACAGATACGCAGTATTTT. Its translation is CSARPLRVLAPNTDTQYF.

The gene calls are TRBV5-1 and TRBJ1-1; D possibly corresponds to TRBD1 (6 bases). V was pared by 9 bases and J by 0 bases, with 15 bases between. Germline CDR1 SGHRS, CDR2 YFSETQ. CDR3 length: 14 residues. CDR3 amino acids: CATGRGDMNTEAFF. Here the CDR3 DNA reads TGCGCCACCGGGAGGGGGGACATGAACACTGAAGCTTTCTTT.

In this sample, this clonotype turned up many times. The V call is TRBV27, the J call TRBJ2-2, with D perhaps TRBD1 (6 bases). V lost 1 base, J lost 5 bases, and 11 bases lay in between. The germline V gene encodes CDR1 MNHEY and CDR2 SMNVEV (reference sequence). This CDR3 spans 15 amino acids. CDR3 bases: TGTGCCAGCAGTTTATACGCAGGGGTAACCGGGGAGCTGTTTTTT. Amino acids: CASSLYAGVTGELFF.

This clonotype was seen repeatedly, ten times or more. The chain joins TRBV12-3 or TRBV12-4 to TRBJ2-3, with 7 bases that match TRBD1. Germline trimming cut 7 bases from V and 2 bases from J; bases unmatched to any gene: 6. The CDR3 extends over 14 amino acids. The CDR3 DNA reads TGTGCCAGCATTCCGGGACAGCTCACAGATACGCAGTATTTT. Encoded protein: CASIPGQLTDTQYF.

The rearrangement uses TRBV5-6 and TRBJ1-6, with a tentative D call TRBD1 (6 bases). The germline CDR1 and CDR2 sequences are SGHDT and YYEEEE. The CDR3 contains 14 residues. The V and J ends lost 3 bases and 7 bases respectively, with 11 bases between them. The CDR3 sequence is CASSWTEQNSPLHF. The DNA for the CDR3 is TGTGCCAGCAGCTGGACAGAACAGAATTCACCCCTCCACTTT. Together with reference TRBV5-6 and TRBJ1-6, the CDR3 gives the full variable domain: DAGVTQSPTHLIKTRGQQVTLRCSPKSGHDTVSWYQQALGQGPQFIFQYYEEEERQRGNFPDRFSGHQFPNYSSELNVNALLLGDSALYLCASSWTEQNSPLHFGNGTRLTVT.

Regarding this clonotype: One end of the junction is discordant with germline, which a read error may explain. The CDR3, as DNA: TGCAGAGCTAGAGATGCGGCGGGAGGCCATACGCAGTATTTT. This translates into CRARDAAGGHTQYF. The V call is TRBV20-1, the J call TRBJ2-3, with 8 bases that match TRBD2. CDR3 size: 14 residues. Germline V gene data show CDR1 as DFQATT and CDR2 as SNEGSKA (reference sequence).